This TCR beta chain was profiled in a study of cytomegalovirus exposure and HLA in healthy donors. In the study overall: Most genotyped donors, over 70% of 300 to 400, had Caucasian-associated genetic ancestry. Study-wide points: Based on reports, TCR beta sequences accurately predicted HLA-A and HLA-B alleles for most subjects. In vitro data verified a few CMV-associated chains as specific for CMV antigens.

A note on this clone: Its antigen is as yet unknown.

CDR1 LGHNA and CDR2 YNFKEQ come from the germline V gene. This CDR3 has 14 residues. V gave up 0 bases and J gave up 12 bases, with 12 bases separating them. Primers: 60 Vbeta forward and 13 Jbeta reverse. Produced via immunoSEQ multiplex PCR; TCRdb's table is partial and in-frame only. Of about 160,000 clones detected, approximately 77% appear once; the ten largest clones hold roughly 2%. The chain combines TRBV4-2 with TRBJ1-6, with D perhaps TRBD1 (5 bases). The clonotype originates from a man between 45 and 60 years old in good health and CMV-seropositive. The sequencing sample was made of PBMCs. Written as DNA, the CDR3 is TGTGCCAGCAGCCAAGAAGTCAGGGTTGGACCCCTCCACTTT. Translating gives CASSQEVRVGPLHF.